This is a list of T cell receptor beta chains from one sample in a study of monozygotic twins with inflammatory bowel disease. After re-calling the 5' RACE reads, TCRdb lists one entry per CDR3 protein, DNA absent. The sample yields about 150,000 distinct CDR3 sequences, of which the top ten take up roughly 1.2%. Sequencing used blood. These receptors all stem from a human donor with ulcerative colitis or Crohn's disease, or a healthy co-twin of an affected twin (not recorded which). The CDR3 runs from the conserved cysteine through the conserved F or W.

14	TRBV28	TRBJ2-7	CASSRLRTSYEQYF
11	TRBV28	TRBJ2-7	CASSLKHEQYF
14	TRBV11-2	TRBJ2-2	CASSLFPRREKLFF
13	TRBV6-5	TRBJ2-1	CASSSRPGDEQFF
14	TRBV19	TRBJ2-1	CASSIWGSRDEQFF
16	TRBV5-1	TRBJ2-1	CASSLGTSGTVDEQFF
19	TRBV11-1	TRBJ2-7	CASSLAGLAGGPFYYEQYF
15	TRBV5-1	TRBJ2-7	CASSDPGQGGDEQYF
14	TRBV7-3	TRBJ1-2	CASSLSAGNYGYTF
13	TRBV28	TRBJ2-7	CASSRPERGKQYF
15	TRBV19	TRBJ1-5	CASSILGLETRTQHF
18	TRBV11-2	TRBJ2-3	CASSLVGSGRAGTDTQYF
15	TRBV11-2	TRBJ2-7	CASSLEADRNYEQYF
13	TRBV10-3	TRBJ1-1	CAISESTGTEAFF
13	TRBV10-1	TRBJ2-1	CATGSGVGGEQFF
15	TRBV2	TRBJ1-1	CATSREGLKNTEAFF
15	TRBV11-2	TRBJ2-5	CASSPTSGSRKTQYF
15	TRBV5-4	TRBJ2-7	CASSRRGTGSWEQYF
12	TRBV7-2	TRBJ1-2	CASSPRNYGYTF
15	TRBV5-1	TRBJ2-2	CASSLSLTNTGELFF
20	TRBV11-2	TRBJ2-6	CASSQRGWGALSSGANVLTF
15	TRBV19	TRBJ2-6	CASSIGLSGANVLTF
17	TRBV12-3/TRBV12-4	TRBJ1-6	CASSLEVGQGINSPLHF
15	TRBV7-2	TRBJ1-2	CASSLPFGANYGYTF
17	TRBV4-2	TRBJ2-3	CASSPTLAGGVTDTQYF
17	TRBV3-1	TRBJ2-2	CASSRLGGRSDTGELFF
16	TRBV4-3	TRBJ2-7	CASSQDRTSGRYEQYF
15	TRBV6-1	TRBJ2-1	CASSEESGGVHEQFF
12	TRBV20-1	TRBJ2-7	CSATGTLRGQYF
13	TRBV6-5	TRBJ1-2	CASSYEQNYGYTF
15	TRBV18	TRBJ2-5	CASSPSDLRTETQYF
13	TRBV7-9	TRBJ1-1	CASSPGGITEAFF